A selection of T cell receptor beta chains follows, all from one sample in a study of blood T cell repertoires in COVID-19. The protocol was immunoSEQ multiplex PCR, while the TCRdb copy is restricted to in-frame clones and leaves out a portion. In the table there are about 420,000 clones, around 90% of which are singletons. The material sequenced was peripheral blood. All receptors derive from a young man with COVID-19, enrolled during active disease. CDR3s include the opening cysteine and the closing phenylalanine or tryptophan. The D gene is left open where the match is weak. Clone size, where shown, is once, few, many, or a class for clones that have expanded.

>NA|TRBJ2-5|TRBV2|NA
TGTGCCAGCGGGTTGGTATCGGGAGAGACCCAGTACTTC
CASGLVSGETQYF
>NA|TRBJ1-5|TRBV7-8|NA
TGTGCCAGCAGCCCCGGGTATAGCAATCAGCCCCAGCATTTT
CASSPGYSNQPQHF
>NA|TRBJ1-1|TRBV2|TRBD1
TGTGCCAGCAGCAGGGGGCGCGACACTGAAGCTTTCTTT
CASSRGRDTEAFF
>NA|TRBJ2-7|TRBV15|TRBD1
TGTGCCACCAGCGAGGACAGGAACTACGAGCAGTACTTC
CATSEDRNYEQYF
>NA|TRBJ1-3|TRBV12-3/TRBV12-4|NA
TGTGCCAGCAGGGAGCCCGGAAACACCATATATTTT
CASREPGNTIYF
>NA|TRBJ1-2|TRBV27|NA
TGTGCCAGCAGTTCCCCGGGAGGGTCCTATGGCTACACCTTC
CASSSPGGSYGYTF
>NA|TRBJ2-7|TRBV2|NA
TGTGCCAGCAGTGATAGGGGTATGGGCGAGCAGTACTTC
CASSDRGMGEQYF
>NA|TRBJ2-7|TRBV30|TRBD2
TGTGCCTGGAGCGTGGGGGGGTACGAGCAGTACTTC
CAWSVGGYEQYF
>NA|TRBJ2-7|TRBV19|TRBD2
TGTGCCAGTAGTATTGCGGGAGGGCCCACCTACGAGCAGTACTTC
CASSIAGGPTYEQYF
>NA|TRBJ2-7|TRBV12-3/TRBV12-4|TRBD1
TGTGCCAGCAGCCGGGACAGGGGAGCGGGGCAGTACTTC
CASSRDRGAGQYF
>NA|TRBJ2-6|TRBV2|NA
TGTGCCAGCGCCGGTTCTGGGGCCAACGTCCTGACTTTC
CASAGSGANVLTF
>few|TRBJ1-1|TRBV6-5|TRBD1
TGTGCCAGCAGTTCCGGCGGACAGGGAATCACTGAAGCTTTCTTT
CASSSGGQGITEAFF
>NA|TRBJ1-5|TRBV19|NA
TGTGGTAACGATCCCAGGGTTTTCTGTCAGCCCCAGCATTTT
CGNDPRVFCQPQHF
>NA|TRBJ1-1|TRBV19|TRBD1
TGTGCCAGTAGTATAGGAGGGGGCATTATGAACACTGAAGCTTTCTTT
CASSIGGGIMNTEAFF
>NA|TRBJ2-7|TRBV7-9|TRBD1
TGTGCCAGCAGCATCACCACGGGACAGACCTACGAGCAGTACTTC
CASSITTGQTYEQYF
>few|TRBJ2-6|TRBV18|TRBD1
TGTGCCAGCTCGGCTAGGACAGGGGGCTACTCTGGGGCCAACGTCCTGACTTTC
CASSARTGGYSGANVLTF
>NA|TRBJ2-7|TRBV11-2|NA
TGTGCCAGCAGGAGTTTAGAGTACGAGCAGTACTTC
CASRSLEYEQYF
>NA|TRBJ2-2|TRBV10-2|TRBD1
TGCGCCAGCAGCTTTGCCCCAGGGACAGTGTACACCGGGGAGCTGTTTTTT
CASSFAPGTVYTGELFF
>NA|TRBJ2-2|TRBV19|TRBD2
TGTGCCAGTAGTCGACAAGCGGGAGGGAACACCGGGGAGCTGTTTTTT
CASSRQAGGNTGELFF
>NA|TRBJ2-7|TRBV6-5|NA
TGTGCCAGCAGTTACTCGTCGGGGACAATATCCTACGAGCAGTACTTC
CASSYSSGTISYEQYF
>NA|TRBJ1-2|TRBV3-1/TRBV3-2|NA
TGTGCCAGCAGCCACCACGACAGGTACTATGGCTACACCTTC
CASSHHDRYYGYTF
>NA|TRBJ2-1|TRBV3-1/TRBV3-2|TRBD2
TGTGCCAGCAGCCAAGATTATGGTAAACTAGCGGGAGGAGGGCAGTTCTTC
CASSQDYGKLAGGGQFF
>NA|TRBJ1-2|TRBV7-2|NA
TGTGCCAGCAGCACACAGACAGGCCTCAGCCTCTATGGCTACACCTTC
CASSTQTGLSLYGYTF
>few|TRBJ1-5|TRBV19|NA
TGTGCCAGTAGTATGGTCCAGCAGCCCCAGCATTTT
CASSMVQQPQHF
>NA|TRBJ2-7|TRBV7-9|NA
TGTGCCGGGAGCCCCCCCGGGCCCCAGTGGGACGAGCAGTACTTC
CAGSPPGPQWDEQYF